This entry lists 3 T cell receptor beta chains sequenced from one sample in a study of a mutant IDH1 vaccine in newly diagnosed glioma. Profiling relied on immunoSEQ multiplex PCR, and the TCRdb table lists in-frame clones only, not all of them. Of about 64,000 clones listed, around 84% were seen once; the top ten hold approximately 9.5%. Time point meaning: week 11, during vaccination. A 20-mer mutant IDH1 peptide at 300 ug was injected subcutaneously with topical imiquimod. These receptors' antigens are unknown. Source: PBMCs, taken from a glioma patient whose treatment included an IDH1 peptide vaccine. These receptors all stem from a woman between 50 and 59 years old with glioma.

A few counts support this clone. The rearrangement links TRBV10-1 to TRBJ1-2; 10 bases are a match to TRBD1. The junction had 4 bases not matched to a gene; V was cut back by 5 bases and J by 4 bases. CDR1 is WNHNN and CDR2 is SYGVQD in the germline V gene (reference sequence). This CDR3 contains 14 residues. The CDR3 region has the DNA TGCGCCAGCAGTTCTAGGGACAGGGGCTATGGCTACACCTTC. It codes for CASSSRDRGYGYTF.

This clone was seen once. The J gene is TRBJ1-6, the V gene TRBV7-3, with D unresolved. V lost 0 bases to trimming and J lost 2 bases, with 5 bases between them. The CDR3 contains 15 residues. Per the germline V gene, CDR1 is SGHTA and CDR2 is FQGTGA. CDR3 protein: CASSLTGPYNSPLHF. DNA for the CDR3: TGTGCCAGCAGCTTAACAGGGCCCTATAATTCACCCCTCCACTTT. Combining the CDR3 with reference TRBV7-3 and TRBJ1-6 gives the whole variable domain GAGVSQTPSNKVTEKGKYVELRCDPISGHTALYWYRQSLGQGPEFLIYFQGTGAADDSGLPNDRFFAVRPEGSVSTLKIQRTERGDSAVYLCASSLTGPYNSPLHFGNGTRLTVT.

The V call is TRBV7-2, the J call TRBJ1-1; TRBD1 aligns across 10 bases. The V and J ends lost 5 bases and 1 base, in that order; junction bases with no gene match: 4. This CDR3 spans 15 amino acids. Germline CDR1 and CDR2: SGHTA and FQGNSA. The CDR3 region is CASSGRTGGNTEAFF. The CDR3 region has the DNA TGTGCCAGCAGCGGACGGACAGGGGGGAACACTGAAGCTTTCTTT.